The TCR beta chain under discussion was sequenced for a study of CD8+CD57+ T cells in acquired aplastic anemia. CDR3 and TCR beta VDJ profiling relied on genomic DNA as the template. MiXCR, applied by TCRdb to the reads, yields one record per CDR3 protein. The table has 150,000 to 200,000 distinct CDR3 sequences, 40% to 50% seen once. Patients sequenced had flow cytometry evidence of CD8+CD57+ cell expansion. None of the patients had been given any therapy when their blood was sampled. The CDR3 consists of 15 residues. The germline V gene encodes CDR1 SGHVS and CDR2 FQNEAQ. V dropped 1 base and J dropped 2 bases, with 12 bases sitting between them. With respect to this clonotype: This could be a read error, since a much larger clone is one nucleotide away.

Sample: sorted CD4+, CD8+, or CD8+CD57+ T cells (not recorded which) from PBMCs. The chain employs TRBV7-8 and TRBJ2-7, with D perhaps being TRBD1 or TRBD2 (7 bases each). The clonotype was recovered from a human donor with aplastic anemia. The CDR3 nucleotides are TGTGCCAGCAGCTTAGGGACTAGGGGGCCCTACGAGCAGTACTTC. Encoded protein: CASSLGTRGPYEQYF.